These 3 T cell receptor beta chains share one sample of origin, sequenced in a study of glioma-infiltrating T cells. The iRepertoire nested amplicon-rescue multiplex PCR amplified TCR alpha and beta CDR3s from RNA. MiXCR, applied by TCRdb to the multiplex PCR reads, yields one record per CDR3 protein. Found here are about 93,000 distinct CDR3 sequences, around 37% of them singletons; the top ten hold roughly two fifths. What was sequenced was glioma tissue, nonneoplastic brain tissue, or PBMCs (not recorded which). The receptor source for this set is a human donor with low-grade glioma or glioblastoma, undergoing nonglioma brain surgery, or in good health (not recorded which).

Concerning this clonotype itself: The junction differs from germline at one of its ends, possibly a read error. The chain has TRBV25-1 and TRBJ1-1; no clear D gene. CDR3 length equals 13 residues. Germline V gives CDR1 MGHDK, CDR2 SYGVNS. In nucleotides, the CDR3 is TGTGCTAGCAGTCAATTGTTCGAAGATGAAGCTTTCTTT. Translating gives CASSQLFEDEAFF.

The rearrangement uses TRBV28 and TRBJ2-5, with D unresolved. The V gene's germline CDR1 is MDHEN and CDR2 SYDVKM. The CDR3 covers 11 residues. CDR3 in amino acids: CVSSSSETQYF. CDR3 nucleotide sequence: TGTGTTAGCAGTTCATCAGAGACCCAGTACTTC.

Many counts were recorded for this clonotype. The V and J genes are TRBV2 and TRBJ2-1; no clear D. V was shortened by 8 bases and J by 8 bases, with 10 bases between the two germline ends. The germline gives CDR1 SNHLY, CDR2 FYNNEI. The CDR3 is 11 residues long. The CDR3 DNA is TGTGCCAGCCTGGTCGCGCATGAGCAGTTCTTC. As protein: CASLVAHEQFF. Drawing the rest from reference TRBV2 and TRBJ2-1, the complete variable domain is EPEVTQTPSHQVTQMGQEVILRCVPISNHLYFYWYRQILGQKVEFLVSFYNNEISEKSEIFDDQFSVERPDGSNFTLKIRSTKLEDSAMYFCASLVAHEQFFGPGTRLTVL.